Listed here are 11 T cell receptor beta chains from one sample, sequenced in a study of T cells after yellow fever vaccination. MiXCR, applied by TCRdb to the 5' RACE reads, yields one record per CDR3 protein. This sample carries 50,000 or so distinct CDR3 sequences, 7.4% of them seen once, and the ten largest clones take around 28%. The sample in question was CD8+ T cells sorted from PBMCs, obtained less than 16 days after the first yellow fever vaccination. Receptor source: a man younger than 35 who received the YFV17D yellow fever vaccine.

This clonotype was seen many times. This chain joins TRBV6-5 and TRBJ1-1; D gene uncertain. The V gene lost 6 bases and the J gene lost 1 base, with 12 bases spanning the gap. Germline V gene sequence: CDR1 MNHEY, CDR2 SVGAGI. The CDR3 is 14 residues long. CDR3 DNA sequence: TGTGCCAGCAGCTTAGCGATTTCGAACACTGAAGCTTTCTTT. It translates to CASSLAISNTEAFF.

At least ten counts were recorded for this clonotype. This sequence joins TRBV7-9 and TRBJ2-2, with a weak D call TRBD1 (5 bases). The CDR3 contains 16 residues. V was clipped by 5 bases and J by 0 bases, with 13 bases between them. CDR1 and CDR2 from the germline V gene are SEHNR and FQNEAQ (reference sequence). For the CDR3, the DNA is TGTGCCAGCAGCCCCCGACAGTACGCGAACACCGGGGAGCTGTTTTTT. This codes for CASSPRQYANTGELFF. Complete variable domain (other parts from reference TRBV7-9 and TRBJ2-2): DTGVSQNPRHKITKRGQNVTFRCDPISEHNRLYWYRQTLGQGPEFLTYFQNEAQLEKSRLLSDRFSAERPKGSFSTLEIQRTEQGDSAMYLCASSPRQYANTGELFFGEGSRLTVL.

This clonotype was picked up many times. This chain uses TRBV14 with TRBJ2-5, with 9 bases that match TRBD1. Germline V lookup: CDR1 SGHDN, CDR2 FVKESK. V shed 5 bases and J 1 base; nucleotides not matched to a gene: 14. This CDR3 has 18 residues. The CDR3 DNA reads TGTGCCAGCAGCGCCCACAGGGGGCCGGGGGAGCTCCAAGAGACCCAGTACTTC. This gives the protein CASSAHRGPGELQETQYF.

V is TRBV7-8 and J is TRBJ1-2, with 10 bases fitting TRBD1. CDR3 length: 14 residues. CDR1 and CDR2 from the germline V gene are SGHVS and FQNEAQ. V dropped 0 bases and J dropped 8; count of bases not matched to a gene: 3. CDR3 sequence reads: CASSLAGTGEGYTF. CDR3 in DNA: TGTGCCAGCAGCTTAGCAGGGACAGGGGAAGGCTACACCTTC.

This clonotype was seen repeatedly, ten times or more. The chain combines TRBV6-5 with TRBJ2-7; D is unresolved. V was cut by 0 bases and J by 6 bases, with 12 bases left in between. The CDR3 totals 14 residues. Germline loops: CDR1 MNHEY, CDR2 SVGAGI. The CDR3 bases are TGTGCCAGCAGTTACTCGAATGGGCTTGGCGAGCAGTACTTC. Its protein product is CASSYSNGLGEQYF.

This clonotype was picked up a small number of times. No DNA is shown, since the ends of the CDR3 on it are uncertain; the CDR3 is the one TCRdb lists. The V gene is TRBV7-5, the J gene TRBJ2-7. TRBV7-5 is classified as a pseudogene. The CDR3 is 16 residues long, ends included. CDR3 region: CISVPEAQRLSYEQYV.

This clonotype occurred many times. V gene TRBV6-1 combines with J gene TRBJ2-3; D is unresolved. Germline-derived CDR1 and CDR2 are MNHNS and SASEGT. The CDR3 runs to 14 residues. Trimming shortened V by 6 bases and J by 0 bases, and 10 bases separated the two germline ends. The CDR3: CASRQRSSTDTQYF. The CDR3, as DNA: TGTGCCAGCAGGCAGAGATCTAGCACAGATACGCAGTATTTT.

This clonotype was detected many times. The chain recombines TRBV2 with TRBJ2-1, with a weak D call TRBD2 (5 bases). Germline loops: CDR1 SNHLY, CDR2 FYNNEI. There are 13 residues in the CDR3. V lost 4 bases, J lost 7 bases, and 11 bases lay in between. Here the CDR3 DNA reads TGTGCCAGCAGTGTTGGGAGCAAGAATGAGCAGTTCTTC. Translation gives CASSVGSKNEQFF. The whole variable domain, filled in from reference TRBV2 and TRBJ2-1, reads EPEVTQTPSHQVTQMGQEVILRCVPISNHLYFYWYRQILGQKVEFLVSFYNNEISEKSEIFDDQFSVERPDGSNFTLKIRSTKLEDSAMYFCASSVGSKNEQFFGPGTRLTVL.

The sample holds a few counts of this clonotype. The chain joins TRBV12-3 or TRBV12-4 to TRBJ2-3, with 9 bases aligning to TRBD2. J lost 1 base, V lost 5 bases, and 13 bases had no gene match. The CDR3 loop spans 18 amino acids. Written as DNA, the CDR3 is TGTGCCAGCAGTGGAAGCGGGGGGACTCCTTTTGGCACAGATACGCAGTATTTT. Protein product: CASSGSGGTPFGTDTQYF.

Many counts were recorded for this clonotype. This chain joins TRBV12-3 or TRBV12-4 and TRBJ2-3; 7 nucleotides line up with TRBD1. This CDR3 contains 18 residues. J gave up 0 bases and V 6 bases, and 15 bases lay outside the gene matches. The CDR3 DNA reads as TGTGCCAGCAGACAGGAAGAGGTCGGGACAGCTAGCACAGATACGCAGTATTTT. This encodes CASRQEEVGTASTDTQYF.

The sample holds many counts of this clonotype. The chain employs TRBV29-1 and TRBJ1-4; unclear D gene. Deletions cut 5 bases from V and 0 bases from J, with 10 bases between. Germline V gives CDR1 SQVTM, CDR2 ANQGSEA. This CDR3 region has 14 residues. DNA for the CDR3: TGCAGCGTTTTAATGGGGACAACTAATGAAAAACTGTTTTTT. It encodes CSVLMGTTNEKLFF.